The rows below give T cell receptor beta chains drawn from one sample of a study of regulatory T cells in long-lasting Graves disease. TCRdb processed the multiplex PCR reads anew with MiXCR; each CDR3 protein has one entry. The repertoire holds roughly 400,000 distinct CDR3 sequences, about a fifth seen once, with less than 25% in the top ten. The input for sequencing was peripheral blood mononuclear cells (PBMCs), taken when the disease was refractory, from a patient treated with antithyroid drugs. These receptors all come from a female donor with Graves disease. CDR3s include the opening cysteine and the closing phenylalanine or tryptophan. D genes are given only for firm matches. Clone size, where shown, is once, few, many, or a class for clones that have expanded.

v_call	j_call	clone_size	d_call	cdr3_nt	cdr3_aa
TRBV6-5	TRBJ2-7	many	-	TGTGCCAGCAGTTACACAGACAGGCCTTACGAGCAGTACTTC	CASSYTDRPYEQYF
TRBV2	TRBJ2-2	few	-	TGTGCCAGCAGTGAAGGGGTAGTAGTAAGGAACACCGGGGAGCTGTTTTTT	CASSEGVVVRNTGELFF
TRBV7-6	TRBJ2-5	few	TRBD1	TGTGCCAGCAGCTTCGTCGGACAGGGACAAGAGACCCAGTACTTC	CASSFVGQGQETQYF
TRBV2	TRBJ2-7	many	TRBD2	TGTGCCAGCAGGCCGACTAGCGGGAGTTCCGAGCAGTACTTC	CASRPTSGSSEQYF
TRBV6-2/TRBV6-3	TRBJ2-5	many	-	TGTGCCAGCAGTTACTCTGGTAGCGCAACTCAAGAGACCCAGTACTTC	CASSYSGSATQETQYF
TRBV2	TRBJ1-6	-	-	TGTGCCAGCAGTGAAACTATGGCCGGGAATGCACCCCTCCACTTT	CASSETMAGNAPLHF
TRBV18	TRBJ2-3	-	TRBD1	TGTGCCAGCTCACCGAGGACAGGTCTCACAGATACGCAGTATTTT	CASSPRTGLTDTQYF
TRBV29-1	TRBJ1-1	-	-	TGCAGCGTTGAGGAAGAACAGGGTCGGACTGAAGCTTTCTTT	CSVEEEQGRTEAFF
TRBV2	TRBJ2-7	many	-	TGTGCCAGCACAGTCAGGGACTCCTACGAGCAGTACTTC	CASTVRDSYEQYF
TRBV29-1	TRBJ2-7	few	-	TGCAGCGTTGCTAGAGGGGGCGAGCAGTACTTC	CSVARGGEQYF
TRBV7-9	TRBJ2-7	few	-	TGTGCCAGCAGCCCAACTAGCTCGGGCTACGAGCAGTACTTC	CASSPTSSGYEQYF
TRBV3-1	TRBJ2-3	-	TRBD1	TGTGCCAGCAGCCAGGAGACAGGGAGTAGTCTCGGAGATACGCAGTATTTT	CASSQETGSSLGDTQYF